This T cell receptor (beta chain) appears in the sequencing data of a study of blood T cell repertoires in COVID-19. The CDR3 extends over 15 amino acids. V was pared by 2 bases and J by 0 bases, with 8 bases between. Germline V gene lookup returns CDR1 SGHTA and CDR2 FQGNSA. Under the authors' procedure: Researchers report that nucleated cell counts were estimated from reference gene primer amplification. Libraries were prepared by immunoSEQ multiplex PCR; TCRdb keeps only in-frame clonotypes and omits some of them. The V and J calls and clone size were taken over from that table, and D and trimming were inferred from the DNA. The sample records roughly 90,000 clones, approximately 88% being singletons.

The receptor's source is an elderly woman with active or convalescent COVID-19. The chain joins TRBV7-2 to TRBJ1-3, with no clear D. Sample: peripheral blood. CDR3 sequence reads: CASSLYAISGNTIYF. The CDR3 coding sequence is TGTGCCAGCAGCTTATATGCGATCTCTGGAAACACCATATATTTT.